Each of the 28 T cell receptor beta chains below was sequenced from the same sample in a study of cytomegalovirus exposure and HLA in healthy donors. PCR primers comprised 60 Vbeta and 13 Jbeta primers. Clones were read by immunoSEQ multiplex PCR, and TCRdb kept only the in-frame ones, dropping some. The sample comprises some 130,000 clones, around 79% of which are singletons, and roughly 3.3% rests with the top ten. The sample was PBMCs. The receptors derive from a woman in her thirties in good health and CMV-seropositive.

The chain has TRBV12-5 and TRBJ2-2; 8 positions match TRBD2. There are 15 residues in the CDR3. V trimming: 1 base; J trimming: 5 bases; junction bases outside the gene matches: 3. Germline V CDR1 and CDR2: LGHNT, FRNRAP. The CDR3 DNA reads as TGTGCTAGTGGTTTGGGAGCGGGGGTTACCGGGGAGCTGTTTTTT. Residues: CASGLGAGVTGELFF. The complete variable domain, with remaining parts taken from reference TRBV12-5 and TRBJ2-2, reads DARVTQTPRHKVTEMGQEVTMRCQPILGHNTVFWYRQTMMQGLELLAYFRNRAPLDDSGMPKDRFSAEMPDATLATLKIQPSEPRDSAVYFCASGLGAGVTGELFFGEGSRLTVL.

The V and J genes are TRBV5-1 and TRBJ2-7, with 10 bases identical to TRBD1. The germline gives CDR1 SGHRS, CDR2 YFSETQ. Germline trimming cut 4 bases from V and 0 bases from J; bases unmatched to any gene: 13. The CDR3 consists of 18 residues. CDR3 coding DNA: TGCGCCAGCAGCAATTCTTGGACAGGGGGATTGGCCTCCTACGAGCAGTACTTC. Translated: CASSNSWTGGLASYEQYF.

Regarding this clone: Other nucleotide sequences from this sample produce the same CDR3. The chain has TRBV6-1 and TRBJ1-1; unclear D gene. Trimming shortened V by 1 base and J by 6 bases, and 24 bases separated the two germline ends. The germline CDR1 and CDR2 sequences are MNHNS and SASEGT. The CDR3 is 18 amino acids. CDR3 sequence (DNA): TGTGCCAGCAGTGAAGTATTAGAGGCAGTCGCGAGGTATGCTGAAGCTTTCTTT. Translation: CASSEVLEAVARYAEAFF.

V and J are TRBV5-5 and TRBJ2-5, with 8 bases aligning to TRBD2. This CDR3 region has 16 residues. The junction had 12 bases not matched to a gene; V was cut back by 3 bases and J by 5 bases. CDR1 and CDR2 (germline): SGHKS, YYEKEE (reference sequence). CDR3 region: CASSSDGGVGWETQYF. The CDR3, as DNA: TGTGCCAGCAGCTCCGACGGGGGGGTCGGTTGGGAGACCCAGTACTTC.

A remark on this clone: A much larger clone differs by one base, so this may be a read error. The chain uses TRBV11-2 and TRBJ2-7, with 9 bases lining up with TRBD2. Unmatched junction bases numbered 2, after V lost 0 bases and J lost 2 bases. Looked up from germline, CDR1 is SGHAT and CDR2 is FQNNGV. The CDR3 contains 15 residues. The CDR3 bases are TGTGCCAGCAGCTTAGAGGCTAGCGGGGCCTACGAGCAGTACTTC. Protein product: CASSLEASGAYEQYF.

The J gene is TRBJ1-2, the V gene TRBV7-2; 7 bases agree with TRBD1. Germline CDR1 is SGHTA and CDR2 is FQGNSA. V gave up 5 bases and J gave up 8 bases; unmatched junction bases: 8. The CDR3 loop spans 13 amino acids. The CDR3 DNA follows: TGTGCCAGCAGCCAAACAGGGGTAGTCGGCTACACCTTC. Amino acid sequence: CASSQTGVVGYTF.

The gene calls are TRBV6-5 and TRBJ2-1; D may be TRBD1 (5 bases). CDR1 MNHEY and CDR2 SVGAGI come from the germline V gene. With 0 bases removed from V and 7 bases from J, the gap between germline ends came to 16 bases. The CDR3 is made up of 16 amino acids. CDR3 amino acids: CASSYSDSIPSNEQFF. As DNA, the CDR3 is TGTGCCAGCAGTTACTCCGACAGTATACCTTCAAATGAGCAGTTCTTC.

The V gene is TRBV19, the J gene TRBJ1-1; D is perhaps TRBD1 (5 bases). Germline V gene lookup returns CDR1 LNHDA and CDR2 SQIVND (reference sequence). V dropped 6 bases and J dropped 10 bases, with 21 bases sitting between them. The CDR3 has 14 residues. This CDR3 reads CASSPRETWRGAFF. The CDR3 region has the DNA TGTGCCAGTAGCCCCCGGGAGACCTGGAGGGGAGCTTTCTTT.

This clone was seen only a few times. The gene calls are TRBV27 and TRBJ1-6; TRBD1 is a possible D gene (6 bases). CDR3 length: 14 amino acids. V shed 10 bases and J shed 4 bases, with 14 bases lying between them. CDR1 is MNHEY, CDR2 SMNVEV, per germline (reference sequence). The CDR3 loop reads CATRGGQYNSPLHF. In DNA form, the CDR3 reads TGTGCCACCCGGGGGGGGCAATATAATTCACCCCTCCACTTT.

The chain employs TRBV2 and TRBJ2-5; D might be TRBD2 (5 bases). The CDR3 is made up of 13 amino acids. V was clipped by 4 bases and J by 11 bases, with 17 bases between them. Germline CDR1 is SNHLY and CDR2 is FYNNEI. CDR3 protein: CASSGTEIGEQYF. Written as DNA, the CDR3 is TGTGCCAGCAGTGGGACTGAGATTGGGGAGCAGTACTTC. The full variable domain, rest sourced from reference TRBV2 and TRBJ2-5, is EPEVTQTPSHQVTQMGQEVILRCVPISNHLYFYWYRQILGQKVEFLVSFYNNEISEKSEIFDDQFSVERPDGSNFTLKIRSTKLEDSAMYFCASSGTEIGEQYFGPGTRLLVL.

The chain joins TRBV7-9 to TRBJ2-6; TRBD1 might be the D (6 bases). The length of the CDR3 is 16 residues. Trimming stripped 4 bases from V and 4 bases from J, with 14 bases between. Germline V gene data show CDR1 as SEHNR and CDR2 as FQNEAQ (reference sequence). CDR3 bases: TGTGCCAGCAGCTACGAGGGGGTCCCGGGGGCCAACGTCCTGACTTTC. Amino acid sequence: CASSYEGVPGANVLTF.

The sample holds a few counts of this clone. The chain uses TRBV6-6 and TRBJ2-2; 9 nucleotides line up with TRBD2. CDR1 MNHNY and CDR2 SVGAGI come from the germline V gene (reference sequence). The CDR3 has 15 residues. V dropped 6 bases and J dropped 0; count of bases not matched to a gene: 2. As DNA, the CDR3 is TGTGCCAGCAGCTTAGCGGGGGCGAACACCGGGGAGCTGTTTTTT. It encodes CASSLAGANTGELFF.

This chain connects TRBV19 to TRBJ2-7, with D unclear. Germline V gene lookup returns CDR1 LNHDA and CDR2 SQIVND (reference sequence). The CDR3 extends over 13 amino acids. The germline V and J ends were trimmed by 1 base and 5 bases, with 9 bases remaining between them. Written as DNA, the CDR3 is TGTGCCAGTAGTATAGTCCCAGGAAACGAGCAGTACTTC. Amino acids: CASSIVPGNEQYF.

The chain combines TRBV18 with TRBJ1-3, with D possibly matching TRBD1 (5 bases). The germline CDR1 and CDR2 sequences are KGHSH and LQKENI. CDR3 length: 16 residues. With 1 base removed from V and 0 bases from J, the gap between germline ends came to 10 bases. Here the CDR3 DNA reads TGTGCCAGCTCACCACTCGACAGAGTCTCTGGAAACACCATATATTTT. It encodes CASSPLDRVSGNTIYF.

V is TRBV28 and J is TRBJ2-5; 8 nucleotides match TRBD1. The CDR3 contains 15 residues. V lost 5 bases and J lost 6; bases outside the gene matches: 11. From germline, CDR1 is MDHEN and CDR2 SYDVKM. For the CDR3, the DNA is TGTGCCAGCAGTCCCGCCTCCAGGGGGCTAAAGACCCAGTACTTC. It yields the protein CASSPASRGLKTQYF.

This clone appeared a few times. Here the CDR3 reads CASSIGVAQYF. CDR3 nucleotide sequence: TGTGCCAGCAGCATAGGGGTAGCGCAGTATTTT. V is TRBV5-6 and J is TRBJ2-3; the D gene is possibly TRBD1 (5 bases). There are 11 residues in the CDR3. Germline CDR1 and CDR2: SGHDT and YYEEEE. The germline V and J ends were trimmed by 4 bases and 10 bases, with 10 bases remaining between them.

This chain links TRBV5-4 with TRBJ2-3; TRBD1 matches at 11 bases. The CDR3 consists of 16 residues. Germline CDR1 SGHNT, CDR2 YYREEE (reference sequence). J was trimmed by 8 bases and V by 2 bases; bases with no gene match: 10. CDR3 residues: CASSLGTGGSPGTQYF. The DNA for the CDR3 is TGTGCCAGCAGCTTAGGGACAGGGGGATCTCCAGGTACGCAGTATTTT.

This sequence joins TRBV7-9 and TRBJ2-1; 12 bases are shared with TRBD2. The germline V gene has CDR1 SEHNR and CDR2 FQNEAQ (reference sequence). The trim removed 5 bases at V and 4 bases at J, leaving 3 bases unmatched. The CDR3 is 15 amino acids. CDR3 bases: TGTGCCAGCAGCCCCGGACTAGCGGGGTACAATGAGCAGTTCTTC. This gives the protein CASSPGLAGYNEQFF.

J is TRBJ1-2 and V is TRBV5-1; TRBD1 agrees at 7 bases. The CDR3 sequence is 15 residues long. J was trimmed by 0 bases and V by 4 bases; bases with no gene match: 6. The germline gives CDR1 SGHRS, CDR2 YFSETQ. DNA of the CDR3: TGCGCCAGCAGCCCCCGGGACAGCGCTAACTATGGCTACACCTTC. It translates to CASSPRDSANYGYTF.

The chain has TRBV7-2 and TRBJ2-7; 7 nucleotides line up with TRBD1. The germline V gene encodes CDR1 SGHTA and CDR2 FQGNSA. The junction had 2 bases not matched to a gene; V was cut back by 0 bases and J by 6 bases. The CDR3 runs to 13 residues. CDR3 in DNA: TGTGCCAGCAGCTTAGCAGGGGGCACCGAGCAGTACTTC. This gives the protein CASSLAGGTEQYF.

The V and J genes are TRBV7-9 and TRBJ1-2, with 10 bases identical to TRBD1. V was pared by 5 bases and J by 3 bases, with 9 bases of the junction left unmatched. The CDR3 is 16 residues long. From germline, CDR1 is SEHNR and CDR2 FQNEAQ (reference sequence). CDR3 nucleotide sequence: TGTGCCAGCAGCCGCTCTGCGGGACAGGGGCACTATGGCTACACCTTC. This translates into CASSRSAGQGHYGYTF. Filled out from reference TRBV7-9 and TRBJ1-2, the complete variable domain reads DTGVSQNPRHKITKRGQNVTFRCDPISEHNRLYWYRQTLGQGPEFLTYFQNEAQLEKSRLLSDRFSAERPKGSFSTLEIQRTEQGDSAMYLCASSRSAGQGHYGYTFGSGTRLTVV.

The rearrangement uses TRBV6-6 and TRBJ2-3; 9 nucleotides agree with TRBD1. Germline trimming cut 6 bases from V and 2 bases from J; bases unmatched to any gene: 9. Per the germline V gene, CDR1 is MNHNY and CDR2 is SVGAGI (reference sequence). The CDR3 loop spans 16 amino acids. The CDR3 protein is CASRPTGGSSTDTQYF. The CDR3 bases are TGTGCCAGCAGGCCGACAGGGGGTTCATCCACAGATACGCAGTATTTT.

V and J are TRBV28 and TRBJ2-7; TRBD1 aligns across 8 bases. The CDR3 is 15 residues long. Germline trimming cut 4 bases from V and 1 base from J; bases unmatched to any gene: 6. Germline V gene lookup returns CDR1 MDHEN and CDR2 SYDVKM. CDR3 nucleotide sequence: TGTGCCAGCAGTTCCGGACAGGGAGGTTCCTACGAGCAGTACTTC. Its translation: CASSSGQGGSYEQYF.

The CDR3 region has the DNA TGTGCCAGCAGTTATCCGAACAGACAGAGGACCCAGTACTTC. It codes for CASSYPNRQRTQYF. The gene calls are TRBV28 and TRBJ2-5; D may be TRBD1 (5 bases). V lost 4 bases and J lost 7, with 16 bases in between. CDR1 and CDR2 (germline): MDHEN, SYDVKM. The CDR3 covers 14 residues.

This chain uses TRBV5-6 with TRBJ1-3; the D is unclear. With 4 bases removed from V and 1 base from J, the gap between germline ends came to 18 bases. Germline V gene lookup returns CDR1 SGHDT and CDR2 YYEEEE. The CDR3 is 17 residues long. The CDR3 region has the DNA TGTGCCAGCAGCGGTCCGCTGAGGCTAGATTCTGGAAACACCATATATTTT. Amino acid sequence: CASSGPLRLDSGNTIYF.

The genes are TRBV29-1 and TRBJ1-1; 8 bases are shared with TRBD1. This CDR3 is built from 15 residues. Germline assignment: CDR1 SQVTM and CDR2 ANQGSEA. V shed 7 bases and J 0 bases; nucleotides not matched to a gene: 10. The CDR3 loop is CSAGLGTGMNTEAFF. CDR3 coding DNA: TGCAGCGCTGGGCTCGGGACAGGCATGAACACTGAAGCTTTCTTT.

The rearrangement links TRBV2 to TRBJ1-1; 9 bases match TRBD1. This CDR3 is built from 13 residues. CDR1 and CDR2 from the germline V gene are SNHLY and FYNNEI. After removal of 5 bases from V and 4 bases from J, the junction contained 2 bases not matched to a gene. For the CDR3, the DNA is TGTGCCAGCAGTTTACAGGGGGCCACTGAAGCTTTCTTT. This codes for CASSLQGATEAFF.

V gene TRBV6-5 combines with J gene TRBJ1-6; D might be TRBD1 (5 bases). V lost 6 bases and J lost 8, with 11 bases in between. In germline, CDR1 is MNHEY, CDR2 SVGAGI. The CDR3 is made up of 13 amino acids. The chain's CDR3 is CASRATRDSPLHF. The DNA of the CDR3 is TGTGCCAGCAGGGCGACCAGGGATTCACCCCTCCACTTT.